A single sample is the source of the 28 T cell receptor beta chains below, sequenced in a study of blood T cells in healthy people across ages (dated by TCRdb to between 2015 and 2016). The receptor library was made with 5' RACE. A second 7 to 11 cycle PCR used a sample-barcoded 5' primer and a J-beta primer mix. TCRdb reprocessed the public reads (quality trimming at Q25 with fastp, clone calling with MiXCR) and kept in-frame beta chains. Each CDR3 protein appears once, grouped with its most common genes and DNA. Within this sample are approximately 2,000,000 distinct CDR3 sequences, with about two fifths of them counted one time only. The biggest ten clones account for about 23% of the sample. The source material was blood. These receptors were obtained from a human donor in good health.

V gene TRBV6-5 combines with J gene TRBJ2-7; D uncertain. Germline V gene sequence: CDR1 MNHEY, CDR2 SVGAGI. CDR3 size: 14 residues. Trimming removed 5 bases at V and 3 bases at J, with 14 bases between. DNA of the CDR3: TGTGCCAGCAGTGCACACCAAACCGGCTACGAGCAGTACTTC. It is translated as CASSAHQTGYEQYF.

This clonotype has a single count. J is TRBJ2-3 and V is TRBV10-3; the D call may be TRBD1 or TRBD2 (5 bases each). Germline assignment: CDR1 ENHRY and CDR2 SYGVKD. V lost 7 bases and J 5 bases, leaving 13 bases between the germline ends. This CDR3 region has 13 residues. The CDR3 bases are TGTGCCATCACCTACGGGGACGGAGATACGCAGTATTTT. This sequence encodes CAITYGDGDTQYF.

This clonotype was observed a handful of times. V and J are TRBV4-2 and TRBJ1-3, with unresolved D. CDR3 length: 17 amino acids. V lost 0 bases and J lost 0, with 12 bases in between. Germline values: CDR1 LGHNA, CDR2 YNFKEQ. The CDR3 nucleotides are TGTGCCAGCAGCCAAGAACCGCGAGGCCCCTCTGGAAACACCATATATTTT. The encoded protein is CASSQEPRGPSGNTIYF.

The chain is built from TRBV20-1 and TRBJ2-3; 12 nucleotides match TRBD2. J lost 6 bases, V lost 3 bases, and 10 bases had no gene match. The CDR3 sequence is 16 residues long. The germline V gene encodes CDR1 DFQATT and CDR2 SNEGSKA (reference sequence). In nucleotides, the CDR3 is TGCAGTGCTAGGCTACTAGCGGGGGGAACATCTGATACGCAGTATTTT. Protein sequence: CSARLLAGGTSDTQYF.

The V gene is TRBV20-1, the J gene TRBJ1-2; 7 nucleotides match TRBD1. There are 15 residues in the CDR3. CDR1 DFQATT and CDR2 SNEGSKA come from the germline V gene (reference sequence). The V segment lost 5 bases and the J segment 5 bases; nucleotides outside the gene matches: 14. This CDR3 is CSAHDRALHLYGYTF. The CDR3 DNA reads as TGCAGTGCTCACGACAGGGCTCTTCATCTGTATGGCTACACCTTC.

This clonotype was counted only a few times. The chain has TRBV12-3 or TRBV12-4 and TRBJ2-3, with 10 nucleotides matching TRBD2. The CDR3 spans 16 residues. With V trimmed by 3 bases and J by 4 bases, 7 bases remained unmatched. The CDR3 region has the DNA TGTGCCAGCAGTTTCCAGTGGACTAGCGGCGCAGATACGCAGTATTTT. Translation: CASSFQWTSGADTQYF.

This clonotype was recorded only once. Compared with germline, one end of the junction differs, possibly owing to a read error. The CDR3 DNA follows: TGTGACAGCAGCCAAGAGGGTCGAAGCTCCTACGAGCAGTACTTC. Encoded protein: CDSSQEGRSSYEQYF. The V call is TRBV4-2, the J call TRBJ2-7; D is perhaps TRBD2 (5 bases). The CDR3 has 15 amino acids. Germline CDR1 is LGHNA and CDR2 is YNFKEQ.

In its sample, this clonotype was seen a few times. This chain uses TRBV7-2 with TRBJ2-1; D is unclear. The V end lost 5 bases, the J end lost 12 bases, and 17 bases lay between the germline ends. Germline CDR1 is SGHTA and CDR2 is FQGNSA. The CDR3 spans 13 residues. CDR3 loop: CASSPSGQVPQFF. The CDR3 DNA follows: TGTGCCAGCAGCCCTAGTGGGCAGGTTCCGCAGTTCTTC.

CDR3 bases: TGCGCCAGCAGCTCTGGACTTTTCGCCGCAGATACGCAGTATTTT. This codes for CASSSGLFAADTQYF. The chain combines TRBV5-1 with TRBJ2-3; D may be TRBD2 (5 bases). Germline V gives CDR1 SGHRS, CDR2 YFSETQ. The CDR3 is 15 residues long. The V gene lost 3 bases and the J gene lost 4 bases, with 15 bases spanning the gap.

Only a few counts were recorded for this clonotype. The rearrangement uses TRBV9 and TRBJ2-1; TRBD2 might be the D (7 bases). CDR3 length equals 17 residues. Germline assignment: CDR1 SGDLS and CDR2 YYNGEE. Trimming shortened V by 5 bases and J by 2 bases, and 20 bases separated the two germline ends. CDR3 in amino acids: CASSGSPEGGAYNEQFF. In nucleotides, the CDR3 is TGTGCCAGCAGTGGTTCCCCGGAGGGGGGGGCCTACAATGAGCAGTTCTTC.

The J gene is TRBJ1-4, the V gene TRBV12-3 or TRBV12-4; no reliable D call. V lost 5 bases to trimming and J lost 0 bases, with 10 bases between them. The CDR3 extends over 15 amino acids. The CDR3 here is CASSPQIATNEKLFF. The CDR3 DNA sequence: TGTGCCAGCAGTCCCCAGATTGCAACTAATGAAAAACTGTTTTTT.

A word on this clonotype: One junction end does not reproduce the germline sequence, and a read error may be involved. The rearrangement links TRBV6-6 to TRBJ2-7; no firm D call. From germline, CDR1 is MNHNY and CDR2 SVGAGI (reference sequence). The CDR3 spans 13 residues. This CDR3 reads CDSKDGSTYEQYF. CDR3 bases: TGTGACAGCAAGGACGGCTCTACCTACGAGCAGTACTTC.

The rearrangement joins TRBV20-1 to TRBJ1-2; perhaps TRBD1 as D (5 bases). This CDR3 region has 12 residues. V dropped 5 bases and J dropped 5 bases, with 12 bases sitting between them. Germline V CDR1 and CDR2: DFQATT, SNEGSKA (reference sequence). The CDR3 loop reads CSAERGRYGYTF. The CDR3 DNA sequence: TGCAGTGCTGAGCGGGGACGGTATGGCTACACCTTC.

This clonotype was seen a handful of times. The chain links TRBV7-9 to TRBJ2-7; the D gene could be TRBD1 or TRBD2 (6 bases each). The CDR3 sequence is 14 residues long. Trimming cost V 7 bases and J 2 bases, with 15 bases left between them. The germline V gene has CDR1 SEHNR and CDR2 FQNEAQ (reference sequence). This chain's CDR3 is CASTSGGFAYEQYF. CDR3 DNA: TGTGCCAGCACCTCCGGGGGCTTCGCCTACGAGCAGTACTTC.

V is TRBV7-9 and J is TRBJ2-1; 10 bases line up with TRBD2. Germline lookup yields CDR1 SEHNR and CDR2 FQNEAQ (reference sequence). The CDR3 runs to 17 residues. The V gene end was trimmed by 3 bases and the J gene end by 11 bases; junction bases not matched to a gene: 16. CDR3 in DNA: TGTGCCAGCAGCTTTAGTGGGGGGCTAGCGGGGGCCCAGCAGCAGTTCTTC. This encodes CASSFSGGLAGAQQQFF. Based on the CDR3 plus reference TRBV7-9 and TRBJ2-1, the full variable domain is DTGVSQNPRHKITKRGQNVTFRCDPISEHNRLYWYRQTLGQGPEFLTYFQNEAQLEKSRLLSDRFSAERPKGSFSTLEIQRTEQGDSAMYLCASSFSGGLAGAQQQFFGPGTRLTVL.

The V and J genes are TRBV7-2 and TRBJ1-4, with a possible D match to TRBD1 (6 bases). Germline V gene data show CDR1 as SGHTA and CDR2 as FQGNSA. The length of the CDR3 is 14 residues. V lost 8 bases and J 8 bases, leaving 18 bases between the germline ends. This CDR3 reads CASRMGQSGEKLFF. The DNA of the CDR3 is TGTGCCAGCCGAATGGGACAAAGTGGGGAAAAACTGTTTTTT.

This clonotype was observed a handful of times. The chain has TRBV20-1 and TRBJ2-3, with 7 bases matching TRBD2. The germline V gene has CDR1 DFQATT and CDR2 SNEGSKA (reference sequence). The CDR3 length is 13 residues. The junction had 4 bases not matched to a gene; V was cut back by 5 bases and J by 2 bases. As DNA, the CDR3 is TGCAGTGCTGGGAGGGGTTTCACAGATACGCAGTATTTT. It yields the protein CSAGRGFTDTQYF.

The chain employs TRBV7-9 and TRBJ1-3; TRBD1 is a possible D gene (5 bases). The CDR3 has 14 residues. Trimming cost V 5 bases and J 2 bases, with 10 bases left between them. Germline V gene sequence: CDR1 SEHNR, CDR2 FQNEAQ (reference sequence). CDR3 in amino acids: CASSGSGTGNTIYF. The DNA of the CDR3 is TGTGCCAGCAGCGGATCAGGGACTGGAAACACCATATATTTT.

This rearrangement joins TRBV12-3 or TRBV12-4 to TRBJ1-1, with no clear D. Trimming pared 3 bases from V and 7 bases from J, leaving 6 bases between. The CDR3 extends over 11 amino acids. The CDR3 DNA is TGTGCCAGCAGTTTTGAGAGTGAAGCTTTCTTT. Translation: CASSFESEAFF.

V usage is TRBV15 and J usage is TRBJ2-7; TRBD2 matches at 7 bases. The last part of the DNA fits TRBJ2-5 better; the J call may be wrong. Looked up from germline, CDR1 is LNHNV and CDR2 is YYDKDF (reference sequence). CDR3 length equals 15 residues. The CDR3 DNA sequence: TGTGCCACCAGCAGGAGGACCAGCGGGGAAGAGACCCAGTACTTC. Protein: CATSRRTSGEETQYF.

The chain is built from TRBV12-3 or TRBV12-4 and TRBJ2-7, with D perhaps matching TRBD1 (5 bases). This CDR3 region has 14 residues. Trimming left V 7 bases short and J 0 bases short, with 13 bases between. The CDR3 nucleotides are TGTGCCAGCACCCTTACAGGTTACTCCTACGAGCAGTACTTC. This translates into CASTLTGYSYEQYF.

V is TRBV11-2 and J is TRBJ2-3; 8 bases are shared with TRBD2. The J segment lost 2 bases and the V segment lost 5 bases, leaving 9 bases of the junction unmatched. The CDR3 is 16 amino acids. The V gene's germline CDR1 is SGHAT and CDR2 FQNNGV. The CDR3 spells CASSGKRGTDTDTQYF. CDR3 nucleotide sequence: TGTGCCAGCAGCGGAAAGCGGGGGACCGACACAGATACGCAGTATTTT.

The gene calls are TRBV5-1 and TRBJ2-7; 8 bases match TRBD1. Losses at the gene ends were 4 bases for V and 2 bases for J; bases not matched to a gene: 11. The CDR3 extends over 16 amino acids. The germline V gene encodes CDR1 SGHRS and CDR2 YFSETQ. CDR3 loop: CASSPDWGQETYEQYF. The CDR3 DNA is TGCGCCAGCAGCCCCGATTGGGGACAGGAGACCTACGAGCAGTACTTC. Looking up the rest from reference TRBV5-1 and TRBJ2-7 gives the full variable domain: KAGVTQTPRYLIKTRGQQVTLSCSPISGHRSVSWYQQTPGQGLQFLFEYFSETQRNKGNFPGRFSGRQFSNSRSEMNVSTLELGDSALYLCASSPDWGQETYEQYFGPGTRLTVT.

This clonotype was detected a few times. J is TRBJ2-7 and V is TRBV10-3; D perhaps matches TRBD1 (6 bases). CDR3 length: 15 amino acids. The V and J ends lost 2 bases and 3 bases respectively, with 14 bases between them. CDR1 and CDR2 (germline): ENHRY, SYGVKD. CDR3 loop: CAISEMQTGHYEQYF. DNA for the CDR3: TGTGCCATCAGTGAGATGCAGACAGGACACTACGAGCAGTACTTC.

V gene TRBV20-1 combines with J gene TRBJ1-5, with 9 bases matching TRBD1. The trim removed 6 bases at V and 2 bases at J, leaving 14 bases unmatched. The CDR3 is made up of 17 amino acids. Germline V gives CDR1 DFQATT, CDR2 SNEGSKA (reference sequence). In DNA, the CDR3 is TGCAGTGCCGTTGACATGGACAGGGGTTTTGGCAATCAGCCCCAGCATTTT. It yields the protein CSAVDMDRGFGNQPQHF.

V usage is TRBV18 and J usage is TRBJ2-1; weak D call: TRBD1 (6 bases). Germline V gives CDR1 KGHSH, CDR2 LQKENI. The CDR3 covers 15 residues. V dropped 3 bases and J dropped 4 bases, with 13 bases sitting between them. The CDR3 spells CASSPMTGPYNEQFF. The CDR3 region has the DNA TGTGCCAGCTCACCGATGACAGGACCTTACAATGAGCAGTTCTTC.

The rearrangement links TRBV28 to TRBJ1-2; no definite D call. CDR3 length: 15 residues. V was clipped by 6 bases and J by 4 bases, with 18 bases between them. The germline gives CDR1 MDHEN, CDR2 SYDVKM. The CDR3 DNA follows: TGTGCCAGCAGACCCTGGGGAGGGATCTTCTATGGCTACACCTTC. Its protein product is CASRPWGGIFYGYTF.

The rearrangement joins TRBV7-2 to TRBJ2-1; 7 bases align to TRBD1. The CDR3 covers 19 residues. Germline-derived CDR1 and CDR2 are SGHTA and FQGNSA. The ends lost 6 bases at V and 1 base at J; junction bases unmatched: 18. CDR3 nucleotide sequence: TGTGCCAGCAGTTCTAATCCCCACAGGGGTCCGAGGTCCTACAATGAGCAGTTCTTC. This gives the protein CASSSNPHRGPRSYNEQFF.